The 20 T cell receptor beta chains reported below all come from one sample, sequenced in a study of cytomegalovirus exposure and HLA in healthy donors. It was with 60 Vbeta and 13 Jbeta primers that the PCR ran. The method was immunoSEQ multiplex PCR; TCRdb's version includes in-frame clones alone and lacks a portion of them. The top ten clones hold 1.8% of a sample with about 140,000 clones, less than 10% of them seen once. The specimen was PBMCs. The receptors shown here come from a male donor in good health and CMV-seronegative.

The genes are TRBV5-6 and TRBJ1-2; D gene ambiguous. The V and J ends lost 2 bases and 8 bases respectively, with 13 bases between them. The germline V gene has CDR1 SGHDT and CDR2 YYEEEE. The CDR3 is 13 residues long. CDR3 amino acids: CASSFGFRGGYTF. The CDR3 DNA sequence: TGTGCCAGCAGCTTCGGCTTCCGAGGCGGCTACACCTTC.

This clone occurred a few times. The rearrangement joins TRBV28 to TRBJ1-2; 7 nucleotides align to TRBD1. V was pared by 7 bases and J by 7 bases, with 9 bases of the junction left unmatched. Germline CDR1 reads MDHEN; CDR2 reads SYDVKM. The CDR3 length is 13 residues. The CDR3 DNA is TGTGCCAGCAAGGGGACAGCAGGGCCTGGCTACACCTTC. This sequence encodes CASKGTAGPGYTF.

This clone has a handful of counts. The CDR3 DNA sequence: TGTGCCAGCATCGGGACACCCTACTCCTACGAGCAGTACTTC. Amino acid sequence: CASIGTPYSYEQYF. This chain connects TRBV2 to TRBJ2-7; D possibly corresponds to TRBD1 (6 bases). V lost 7 bases to trimming and J lost 0 bases, with 13 bases between them. CDR3 length: 14 amino acids. CDR1 and CDR2 from the germline V gene are SNHLY and FYNNEI.

This chain uses TRBV15 with TRBJ2-5; TRBD2 might be the D (6 bases). V was shortened by 1 base and J by 1 base, with 10 bases between the two germline ends. The germline CDR1 and CDR2 sequences are LNHNV and YYDKDF (reference sequence). There are 15 residues in the CDR3. In nucleotides, the CDR3 is TGTGCCACCAGCAGAGCGACGGAGGGCCAAGAGACCCAGTACTTC. It codes for CATSRATEGQETQYF.

This sequence joins TRBV19 and TRBJ1-2; 9 positions match TRBD1. Trimming cost V 5 bases and J 6 bases; bases outside gene matches: 4. The CDR3 loop spans 13 amino acids. Per the germline V gene, CDR1 is LNHDA and CDR2 is SQIVND (reference sequence). The DNA of the CDR3 is TGTGCCAGTAGTTTTGGGGACAGGGATGGCTACACCTTC. This gives the protein CASSFGDRDGYTF.

This clone was seen more than once but under ten times. This chain uses TRBV13 with TRBJ1-3; unclear D gene. The CDR3 spans 16 residues. Per the germline V gene, CDR1 is PRHDT and CDR2 is FYEKMQ (reference sequence). V was pared by 1 base and J by 4 bases, with 14 bases between. CDR3 sequence (DNA): TGTGCCAGCAGCTTAGAAGGTGTGGCGGAAGGAAACACCATATATTTT. This gives the protein CASSLEGVAEGNTIYF.

The chain combines TRBV30 with TRBJ2-5; D is unresolved. Germline V lookup: CDR1 GTSNPN, CDR2 SVGIG (reference sequence). V was shortened by 1 base and J by 0 bases, with 12 bases between the two germline ends. The CDR3 spans 15 residues. CDR3 in amino acids: CAWSGIAPYQETQYF. DNA of the CDR3: TGTGCCTGGAGTGGCATCGCGCCCTACCAAGAGACCCAGTACTTC. Full variable domain (rest looked up from reference TRBV30 and TRBJ2-5): SQTIHQWPATLVQPVGSPLSLECTVEGTSNPNLYWYRQAAGRGLQLLFYSVGIGQISSEVPQNLSASRPQDRQFILSSKKLLLSDSGFYLCAWSGIAPYQETQYFGPGTRLLVL.

The rearrangement joins TRBV28 to TRBJ2-2; D is perhaps TRBD1 (6 bases). Trimming took off 6 bases at V and 5 bases at J, with 16 bases between the two ends. This CDR3 has 15 amino acids. CDR1 and CDR2 from the germline V gene are MDHEN and SYDVKM. CDR3 amino acids: CASSPDRPGTGELFF. DNA for the CDR3: TGTGCCAGCAGCCCCGACAGGCCAGGGACCGGGGAGCTGTTTTTT.

This chain connects TRBV4-1 to TRBJ2-7; 11 nucleotides align to TRBD2. This CDR3 comprises 18 residues. V was clipped by 1 base and J by 3 bases; unmatched bases: 11. From germline, CDR1 is MGHRA and CDR2 YSYEKL. CDR3 nucleotide sequence: TGCGCCAGCAGCCAAGGTAGCGGGAGGGCCAGTGCCCTCTACGAGCAGTACTTC. Protein product: CASSQGSGRASALYEQYF.

This clone was observed a handful of times. The chain has TRBV4-3 and TRBJ1-1, with 7 nucleotides matching TRBD1. The V and J ends lost 3 bases and 1 base, in that order; junction bases with no gene match: 5. Germline V gene sequence: CDR1 LGHNA, CDR2 YSLEER. The CDR3 is made up of 15 amino acids. DNA of the CDR3: TGCGCCAGCAGCCACCACAGGGGCCCGAACACTGAAGCTTTCTTT. The encoded protein is CASSHHRGPNTEAFF.

The rearrangement joins TRBV7-3 to TRBJ2-7; weak D call: TRBD1 (5 bases). Germline V gene data show CDR1 as SGHTA and CDR2 as FQGTGA. The CDR3 sequence is 15 residues long. V gave up 2 bases and J gave up 3 bases, with 14 bases separating them. As DNA, the CDR3 is TGTGCCAGCAGCTTAGGGGCAGGAGATCTCTACGAGCAGTACTTC. Translation: CASSLGAGDLYEQYF.

V gene TRBV7-9 combines with J gene TRBJ1-4; D is perhaps TRBD1 (6 bases). Deletions cut 5 bases from V and 7 bases from J, with 17 bases between. The CDR3 runs 15 residues. Germline lookup yields CDR1 SEHNR and CDR2 FQNEAQ (reference sequence). The CDR3 bases are TGTGCCAGCAGCAAGCACACCGGGACATCTGAAAAACTGTTTTTT. Translated: CASSKHTGTSEKLFF.

This chain connects TRBV28 to TRBJ1-2; 9 nucleotides align to TRBD1. CDR3 size: 13 residues. With V trimmed by 7 bases and J by 4 bases, 4 bases remained unmatched. Germline V gene sequence: CDR1 MDHEN, CDR2 SYDVKM. This CDR3 is CASTLQGAYGYTF. CDR3 DNA: TGTGCCAGCACTCTACAGGGGGCCTATGGCTACACCTTC.

This clone was observed a few times. The chain recombines TRBV27 with TRBJ2-3, with 8 bases fitting TRBD1. J was trimmed by 2 bases and V by 5 bases; bases with no gene match: 9. Germline V gives CDR1 MNHEY, CDR2 SMNVEV (reference sequence). CDR3 length equals 16 residues. CDR3 DNA sequence: TGTGCCAGCAGTCCGCGGGACAGGACCTACACAGATACGCAGTATTTT. Translated: CASSPRDRTYTDTQYF.

The rearrangement joins TRBV19 to TRBJ2-3; 16 nucleotides align to TRBD2. The junction had 11 bases not matched to a gene; V was cut back by 5 bases and J by 6 bases. The CDR3 consists of 18 residues. The germline gives CDR1 LNHDA, CDR2 SQIVND (reference sequence). CDR3 in DNA: TGTGCCAGTAGTTCACCGGGACTAGCGGGGGGGCCGTCGGATACGCAGTATTTT. Its protein is CASSSPGLAGGPSDTQYF.

V usage is TRBV29-1 and J usage is TRBJ2-7; 8 bases are a match to TRBD1. CDR3 size: 13 residues. Germline CDR1 reads SQVTM; CDR2 reads ANQGSEA. J was trimmed by 6 bases and V by 4 bases; bases with no gene match: 8. This CDR3 reads CSVVRAGGGEQYF. The CDR3 region has the DNA TGCAGCGTTGTCAGGGCAGGGGGCGGCGAGCAGTACTTC.

The J gene is TRBJ2-1, the V gene TRBV6-5; D possibly corresponds to TRBD2 (5 bases). This CDR3 has 15 amino acids. CDR1 and CDR2 (germline): MNHEY, SVGAGI. The V and J ends lost 2 bases and 7 bases respectively, with 15 bases between them. The DNA for the CDR3 is TGTGCCAGCAGTTACGGCCCGGCGGGTTCGAATGAGCAGTTCTTC. Encoded protein: CASSYGPAGSNEQFF.

This clone was seen only a few times. The chain joins TRBV4-1 to TRBJ2-1; 12 nucleotides align to TRBD2. Germline V gene sequence: CDR1 MGHRA, CDR2 YSYEKL. The CDR3 sequence is 17 residues long. V trimming: 0 bases; J trimming: 5 bases; junction bases outside the gene matches: 5. The CDR3 region is CASSQEGTSGYDNEQFF. In DNA form, the CDR3 reads TGCGCCAGCAGCCAAGAGGGGACTAGCGGGTACGACAATGAGCAGTTCTTC.

Here the CDR3 reads CATSTWTGIGDTQYF. The CDR3 DNA is TGTGCCACCAGCACTTGGACAGGGATCGGAGATACGCAGTATTTT. This chain joins TRBV15 and TRBJ2-3; 8 nucleotides match TRBD1. This CDR3 has 15 residues. V trimming: 4 bases; J trimming: 5 bases; junction bases outside the gene matches: 8. From germline, CDR1 is LNHNV and CDR2 YYDKDF (reference sequence).

The rearrangement joins TRBV5-1 to TRBJ2-3; D is possibly TRBD2 (6 bases). V was shortened by 0 bases and J by 13 bases, with 12 bases between the two germline ends. The CDR3 loop spans 12 amino acids. Germline CDR1 and CDR2: SGHRS and YFSETQ. The CDR3 sequence: CASSLVEGLKYF. The CDR3, as DNA: TGCGCCAGCAGCTTGGTGGAGGGGTTGAAGTATTTT.